Given below is one TCR beta chain in context. Its target is not known. The repertoire was sequenced with immunoSEQ multiplex PCR; TCRdb's copy has only in-frame clones and lacks some. In the table there are approximately 50,000 clones, 65% to 90% of which are singletons. The data stem from a study of T cell responses to AZD1222 COVID-19 vaccine. The CDR3 has 13 residues. Trimming removed 8 bases at V and 7 bases at J, with 14 bases between. Whole-study results and caveats: Spike-wide vaccine-associated CD4 TCRs dominated at 160-218 and 743-854. A mostly white British donor set with more females was recruited, and clonal diversity was possibly underestimated.

This specimen consisted of peripheral blood, obtained 28 days after the second AZD1222 dose. The chain couples TRBV12-3 or TRBV12-4 to TRBJ2-2; D is unclear. The TCR sequence derives from an adult who received the AZD1222 COVID-19 vaccine. The CDR3 DNA follows: TGTGCCAGCCACCACTTGGGCGGCGGGGAGCTGTTTTTT. Its protein product is CASHHLGGGELFF.